This T cell receptor beta chain was captured in a study of identical twins. This clonotype was counted many times. A universal primer site arose from template switching, and cDNA bore unique molecular identifiers. In TCRdb, the 5' RACE reads were re-called with MiXCR into one record per CDR3 protein. Of fewer than 250,000 distinct CDR3 sequences listed, around a tenth are singletons. The sequenced sample was memory (CD45RO+) T cells sorted from blood. This TCR was sampled from a woman between 18 and 29 years old in good health.

The CDR3 spells CASSAPMYGNTIYF. The CDR3 DNA reads TGTGCCAGCAGCGCCCCTATGTATGGAAACACCATATATTTT. The J gene is TRBJ1-3, the V gene TRBV7-2; D is uncertain. Trimming shortened V by 5 bases and J by 3 bases, and 11 bases separated the two germline ends. Germline lookup yields CDR1 SGHTA and CDR2 FQGNSA. CDR3 length: 14 residues.